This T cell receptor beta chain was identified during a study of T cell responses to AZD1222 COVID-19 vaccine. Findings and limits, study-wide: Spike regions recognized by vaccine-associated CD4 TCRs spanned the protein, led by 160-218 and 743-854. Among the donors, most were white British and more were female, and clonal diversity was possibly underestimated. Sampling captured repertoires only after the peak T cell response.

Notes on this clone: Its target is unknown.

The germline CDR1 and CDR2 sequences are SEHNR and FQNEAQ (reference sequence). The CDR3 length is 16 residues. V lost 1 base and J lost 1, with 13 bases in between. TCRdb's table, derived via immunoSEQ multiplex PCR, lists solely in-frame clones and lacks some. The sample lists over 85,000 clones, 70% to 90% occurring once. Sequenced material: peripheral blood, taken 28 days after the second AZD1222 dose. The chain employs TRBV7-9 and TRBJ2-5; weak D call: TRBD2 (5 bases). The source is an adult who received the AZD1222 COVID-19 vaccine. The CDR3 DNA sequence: TGTGCCAGCAGCTTAGGCCCAGCGGCCCTCCAAGAGACCCAGTACTTC. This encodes CASSLGPAALQETQYF.